The subject of this entry is one TCR beta chain. Its antigen is not known. Sequencing was performed with immunoSEQ multiplex PCR; in TCRdb, only in-frame clones are kept and a portion is missing. Of some 20,000 clones listed, around 81% were seen once; the top ten hold around an eighth. The data are from a study of somatic mutations in cytotoxic T cells in rheumatoid arthritis. Overall study context: Collection of patient blood (under 34 ml EDTA) took place right after diagnosis, before any treatment. Flow-sorting brought some V beta antibody-stained T-cell populations to nearly 100% purity, V beta1+ cells sequenced for TCRB among them. Study conclusions and caveats: Within 8 of 65 patients, the single biggest CD8+ clone made up more than 20% of CD8+ cells.

Positive magnetic bead selection separated CD4+ and CD8+ cells, and flow cytometry confirmed purity. Looked up from germline, CDR1 is SGHTA and CDR2 is FQGTGA. V trimming: 3 bases; J trimming: 8 bases; junction bases outside the gene matches: 5. The CDR3 contains 14 residues. Source material: CD8+ T cells sorted from blood. The genes are TRBV7-3 and TRBJ2-1; 9 nucleotides align to TRBD2. This clonotype was sampled from an adult with rheumatoid arthritis. Written as DNA, the CDR3 is TGTGCCAGCAGCTTTAGCGGGAGTAGAGATGAGCAGTTCTTC. Protein product: CASSFSGSRDEQFF. Looking up the rest from reference TRBV7-3 and TRBJ2-1 gives the full variable domain: GAGVSQTPSNKVTEKGKYVELRCDPISGHTALYWYRQSLGQGPEFLIYFQGTGAADDSGLPNDRFFAVRPEGSVSTLKIQRTERGDSAVYLCASSFSGSRDEQFFGPGTRLTVL.